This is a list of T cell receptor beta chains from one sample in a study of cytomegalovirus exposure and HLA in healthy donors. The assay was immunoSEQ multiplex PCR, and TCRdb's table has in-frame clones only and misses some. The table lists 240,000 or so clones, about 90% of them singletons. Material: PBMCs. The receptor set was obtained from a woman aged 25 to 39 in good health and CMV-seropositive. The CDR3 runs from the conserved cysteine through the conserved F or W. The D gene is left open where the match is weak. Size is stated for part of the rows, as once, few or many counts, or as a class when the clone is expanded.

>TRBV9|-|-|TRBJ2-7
TGTGCCAGCAGCGTGACTGATCCTTCCTACGAGCAGTACTTC
CASSVTDPSYEQYF
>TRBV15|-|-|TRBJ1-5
TGTGCCACCAGCAGAGATCGGGCGTGGGGGGGCGGGCAGCCCCAGCATTTT
CATSRDRAWGGGQPQHF
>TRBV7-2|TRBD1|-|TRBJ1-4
TGTGCCAGCAGCTTGACAGGGCCATACGAAAAACTGTTTTTT
CASSLTGPYEKLFF
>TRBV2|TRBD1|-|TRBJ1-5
TGTGCCAGCAGCGGAACAGGGGATCAGCCCCAGCATTTT
CASSGTGDQPQHF
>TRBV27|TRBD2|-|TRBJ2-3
TGTGCCAGCAGACGGACTAGGGGTAGCACAGATACGCAGTATTTT
CASRRTRGSTDTQYF
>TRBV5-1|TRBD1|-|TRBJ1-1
TGCGCCAGCAGCTTGTCAAACAGGGGGAACACTGAAGCTTTCTTT
CASSLSNRGNTEAFF
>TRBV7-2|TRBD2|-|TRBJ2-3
TGTGCCAGCAGCCGACAGACGGCTAGCGGGCTTCGGGATACGCAGTATTTT
CASSRQTASGLRDTQYF
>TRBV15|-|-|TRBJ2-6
TGTGCCACCAGCAGAGATTGGGGAGGGGGGTCTGGGGCCAACGTCCTGACTTTC
CATSRDWGGGSGANVLTF
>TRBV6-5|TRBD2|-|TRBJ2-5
TGTGCCAGCAGTTACGACCTAGCGGGAGAGACCCAGTACTTC
CASSYDLAGETQYF
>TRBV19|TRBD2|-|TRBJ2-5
TGTGCCAGTACCGAGAGGGGGACTAGCGGGAGGCAGACCCAGTACTTC
CASTERGTSGRQTQYF
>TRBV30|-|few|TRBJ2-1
TGTGCCTGGGAGGATAACTACAATGAGCAGTTCTTC
CAWEDNYNEQFF
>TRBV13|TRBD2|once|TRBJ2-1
TGTGCCAGCAGCTCCACGAACAGGTGGACTAGCGGAGACGGTGAGCAGTTCTTC
CASSSTNRWTSGDGEQFF
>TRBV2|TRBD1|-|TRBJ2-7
TGTGCCAGCAGTGATGGACAGGGCTACGAGCAGTACTTC
CASSDGQGYEQYF
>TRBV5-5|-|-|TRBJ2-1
TGTGCCAGCAGCTTGTCCCCGGGGGTAGGGCAGTTCTTC
CASSLSPGVGQFF
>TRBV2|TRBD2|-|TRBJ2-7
TGTGCCAGCAGTAAGGGACTAGCGGGCTCCTACGAGCAGTACTTC
CASSKGLAGSYEQYF
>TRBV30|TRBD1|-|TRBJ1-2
TGTGCCTGCCACCGGGACAGGAGCAACCCTAACTATGGCTACACCTTC
CACHRDRSNPNYGYTF
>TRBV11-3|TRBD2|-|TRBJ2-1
TGTGCCAGCAGCCCGCAGCGGGAGTCGTACAATGAGCAGTTCTTC
CASSPQRESYNEQFF
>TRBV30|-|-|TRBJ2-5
TGTGCCTGGGCCCGACTAGGGCGTTCTGGGGGAGAGACCCAGTACTTC
CAWARLGRSGGETQYF
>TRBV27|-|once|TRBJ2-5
TGTGCCAGCAGCCATGGACAGGGAGGGGAGACCCAGTACTTC
CASSHGQGGETQYF
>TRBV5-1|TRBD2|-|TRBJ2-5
TGCGCCAGCAGCGGAAAAGCTAGCGGGAGTTTTTTAGAGACCCAGTACTTC
CASSGKASGSFLETQYF